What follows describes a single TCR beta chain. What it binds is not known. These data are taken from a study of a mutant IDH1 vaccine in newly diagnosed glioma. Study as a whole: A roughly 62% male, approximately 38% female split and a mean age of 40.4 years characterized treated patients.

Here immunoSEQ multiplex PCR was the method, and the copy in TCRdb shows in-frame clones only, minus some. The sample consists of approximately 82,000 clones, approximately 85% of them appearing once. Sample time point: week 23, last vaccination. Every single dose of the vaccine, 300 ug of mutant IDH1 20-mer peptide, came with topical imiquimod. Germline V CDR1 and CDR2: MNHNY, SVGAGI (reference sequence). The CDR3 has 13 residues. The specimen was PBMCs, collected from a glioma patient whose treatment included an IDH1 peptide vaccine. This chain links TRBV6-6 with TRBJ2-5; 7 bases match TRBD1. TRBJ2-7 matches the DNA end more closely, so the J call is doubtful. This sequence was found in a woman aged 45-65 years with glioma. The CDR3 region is CASSPGQTYEQYF. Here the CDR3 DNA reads TGTGCCAGCAGTCCGGGACAGACCTACGAGCAGTACTTC.